The 3 T cell receptor beta chains given below trace back to one sample, sequenced in a study of blood T cell repertoires in COVID-19. Clones were sequenced by immunoSEQ multiplex PCR, and TCRdb holds only the in-frame ones, with some missing. The sample shows approximately 200,000 clones, less than 90% of them seen only once. Sequenced: peripheral blood. These receptors were taken from a man in his 70s with active or convalescent COVID-19.

The chain carries TRBV5-1 and TRBJ1-1; 11 nucleotides line up with TRBD1. J lost 6 bases, V lost 4 bases, and 5 bases had no gene match. There are 14 residues in the CDR3. In germline, CDR1 is SGHRS, CDR2 YFSETQ. This CDR3 reads CASSQPGQGAEAFF. Here the CDR3 DNA reads TGCGCCAGCAGCCAACCGGGACAGGGGGCTGAAGCTTTCTTT.

The genes are TRBV21-1 and TRBJ2-5; TRBD1, the table's D call, was not compared with the DNA. TRBV21-1 is a recognized pseudogene. The CDR3 runs to 18 residues. The CDR3 reads CASSKVLTKQGRQETQYF. The CDR3 region has the DNA TGTGCCAGCAGCAAAGTCTTGACGAAACAGGGGCGACAAGAGACCCAGTACTTC.

V gene TRBV7-8 combines with J gene TRBJ2-4; TRBD2 is a possible D gene (6 bases). The germline CDR1 and CDR2 sequences are SGHVS and FQNEAQ. The V and J ends lost 5 bases and 5 bases respectively, with 10 bases between them. The CDR3 spans 13 residues. The CDR3 region is CASSQPSENIQYF. As DNA, the CDR3 is TGTGCCAGCAGCCAACCTAGCGAAAACATTCAGTACTTC.